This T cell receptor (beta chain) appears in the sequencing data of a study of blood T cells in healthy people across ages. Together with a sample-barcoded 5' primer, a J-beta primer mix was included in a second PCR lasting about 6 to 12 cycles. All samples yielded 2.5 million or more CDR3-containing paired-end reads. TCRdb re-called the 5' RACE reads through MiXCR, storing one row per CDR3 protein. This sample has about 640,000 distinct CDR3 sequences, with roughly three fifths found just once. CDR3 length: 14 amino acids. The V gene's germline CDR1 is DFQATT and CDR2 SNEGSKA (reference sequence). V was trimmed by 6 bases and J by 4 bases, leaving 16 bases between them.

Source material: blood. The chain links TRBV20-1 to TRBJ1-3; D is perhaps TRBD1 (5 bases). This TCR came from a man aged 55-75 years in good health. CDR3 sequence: CSAGTGDSGNTIYF. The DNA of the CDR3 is TGCAGTGCCGGTACAGGTGACTCGGGAAACACCATATATTTT.